The 24 T cell receptor beta chains reported below all come from one sample, sequenced in a study of graft-versus-host responses after intestinal transplantation. The data were produced by immunoSEQ multiplex PCR, yet TCRdb's version contains in-frame clones alone and is incomplete. Among about 23,000 clones listed, 90% to 95% were seen once. Specimen: PBMCs, collected 39 to 40 days after intestinal transplant. These receptor sequences come from a human patient who received an intestinal transplant, so some T cells may come from the graft donor.

This clone has a handful of counts. The chain links TRBV7-9 to TRBJ1-1; D not certain. V was clipped by 1 base and J by 1 base, with 7 bases between them. The CDR3 contains 14 residues. Germline assignment: CDR1 SEHNR and CDR2 FQNEAQ (reference sequence). This CDR3 reads CASSLVMENTEAFF. CDR3 bases: TGTGCCAGCAGCTTAGTCATGGAGAACACTGAAGCTTTCTTT.

The CDR3 coding sequence is TGTGCCAGCAGCGTAGCTCTAGGGGGCAATGAGCAGTTCTTC. Protein product: CASSVALGGNEQFF. The V gene is TRBV9, the J gene TRBJ2-1, with a weak D call TRBD1 (6 bases). Germline V gene data show CDR1 as SGDLS and CDR2 as YYNGEE. With 0 bases removed from V and 6 bases from J, the gap between germline ends came to 10 bases. The CDR3 extends over 14 amino acids.

CDR3: CASSLGTSGGVWTGELFF. CDR3 sequence (DNA): TGTGCCAGCAGCTTGGGCACTAGCGGAGGGGTTTGGACCGGGGAGCTGTTTTTT. The chain has TRBV13 and TRBJ2-2; 8 nucleotides agree with TRBD2. The trim removed 3 bases at V and 5 bases at J, leaving 14 bases unmatched. The germline gives CDR1 PRHDT, CDR2 FYEKMQ (reference sequence). The CDR3 runs to 18 residues.

The chain links TRBV9 to TRBJ2-1; either TRBD1 or TRBD2 may fit D (5 bases each). The ends were cut back, 3 bases at V and 1 base at J, with 17 bases in the middle. The CDR3 totals 17 residues. Germline V lookup: CDR1 SGDLS, CDR2 YYNGEE. CDR3 amino acids: CASSAPTGPGSYNEQFF. The CDR3 DNA reads TGTGCCAGCAGCGCACCGACGGGGCCGGGGTCCTACAATGAGCAGTTCTTC.

The chain recombines TRBV2 with TRBJ2-2; TRBD1 or TRBD2 may be the D gene (6 bases each). Germline V gene data show CDR1 as SNHLY and CDR2 as FYNNEI. The CDR3 covers 16 residues. The V gene lost 8 bases and the J gene lost 0 bases, with 16 bases spanning the gap. The CDR3 loop is CASRGLRYPNTGELFF. CDR3 bases: TGTGCCAGCCGGGGGCTGAGGTACCCGAACACCGGGGAGCTGTTTTTT.

The rearrangement links TRBV4-1 to TRBJ2-7; TRBD1 is a possible D gene (6 bases). Germline CDR1 MGHRA, CDR2 YSYEKL. Trimming shortened V by 4 bases and J by 2 bases, and 9 bases separated the two germline ends. The CDR3 length is 13 residues. In nucleotides, the CDR3 is TGCGCCAGCAGCCTTCGGGACACCTACGAGCAGTACTTC. This codes for CASSLRDTYEQYF.

The chain employs TRBV7-9 and TRBJ1-3; 11 bases line up with TRBD1. This CDR3 has 14 amino acids. J was trimmed by 10 bases and V by 5 bases; bases with no gene match: 7. Germline V gene data show CDR1 as SEHNR and CDR2 as FQNEAQ (reference sequence). Written as DNA, the CDR3 is TGTGCCAGCAGCATCGTGGGACAGGGGGAAACCATATATTTT. It specifies CASSIVGQGETIYF.

This clone was counted a single time. The chain recombines TRBV30 with TRBJ2-1; D not certain. The CDR3 covers 13 residues. The V gene's germline CDR1 is GTSNPN and CDR2 SVGIG (reference sequence). Trimming removed 1 base at V and 4 bases at J, with 8 bases between. CDR3 DNA: TGTGCCTGGAGTGAGGTGGGATACAATGAGCAGTTCTTC. Amino acid sequence: CAWSEVGYNEQFF.

The chain links TRBV18 to TRBJ2-1; D perhaps matches TRBD1 (6 bases). Germline CDR1 reads KGHSH; CDR2 reads LQKENI. CDR3 size: 14 residues. Trimming pared 0 bases from V and 3 bases from J, leaving 6 bases between. The CDR3 nucleotides are TGTGCCAGCTCACCACCGGGACACTACAATGAGCAGTTCTTC. Translation: CASSPPGHYNEQFF.

The chain couples TRBV12-5 to TRBJ2-7; TRBD1 matches 8 bases. CDR1 is LGHNT, CDR2 FRNRAP, per germline. Trimming cost V 3 bases and J 0 bases; bases outside gene matches: 1. The length of the CDR3 is 14 residues. CDR3 sequence: CASGLTGGSYEQYF. CDR3 bases: TGTGCTAGTGGTTTAACAGGGGGCTCCTACGAGCAGTACTTC.

V and J are TRBV15 and TRBJ1-2, with D tentatively TRBD1 (5 bases). The CDR3 runs to 17 residues. Trimming left V 0 bases short and J 2 bases short, with 16 bases between. Germline lookup yields CDR1 LNHNV and CDR2 YYDKDF (reference sequence). DNA for the CDR3: TGTGCCACCAGCAGAGATCGGTTCTGGGGCCTAAACTATGGCTACACCTTC. Translated, it gives CATSRDRFWGLNYGYTF.

The chain combines TRBV5-1 with TRBJ2-3; 7 positions match TRBD1. Germline V gene sequence: CDR1 SGHRS, CDR2 YFSETQ. V lost 0 bases, J lost 5 bases, and 3 bases stayed unmatched. There are 14 residues in the CDR3. The CDR3, as DNA: TGCGCCAGCAGCTTGGAGACAGGGCAAGATACGCAGTATTTT. Its translation is CASSLETGQDTQYF.

The chain joins TRBV30 to TRBJ2-7; D call uncertain. V dropped 0 bases and J dropped 2 bases, with 8 bases sitting between them. Germline loops: CDR1 GTSNPN, CDR2 SVGIG (reference sequence). This CDR3 is built from 13 residues. The CDR3: CAWSVAPPYEQYF. CDR3 bases: TGTGCCTGGAGTGTAGCTCCTCCCTACGAGCAGTACTTC.

The V gene is TRBV7-7, the J gene TRBJ2-6; possibly TRBD1 for D (6 bases). Trimming cost V 5 bases and J 5 bases, with 19 bases left between them. The CDR3 runs 17 residues. The germline gives CDR1 SSHAT, CDR2 FNYEAQ (reference sequence). The DNA of the CDR3 is TGTGCCAGCAGCAGGCAGGGGCCACAAAGTCGGGCCAACGTCCTGACTTTC. This gives the protein CASSRQGPQSRANVLTF.

The chain recombines TRBV7-9 with TRBJ1-2; TRBD1 matches at 7 bases. The CDR3 extends over 17 amino acids. The junction had 16 bases not matched to a gene; V was cut back by 5 bases and J by 4 bases. Germline lookup yields CDR1 SEHNR and CDR2 FQNEAQ (reference sequence). The CDR3 region is CASSRSAGTENFYGYTF. DNA of the CDR3: TGTGCCAGCAGCCGTTCCGCCGGGACAGAGAATTTCTATGGCTACACCTTC.

The chain is built from TRBV28 and TRBJ1-5; 7 positions match TRBD1. This CDR3 has 17 amino acids. Germline V gene sequence: CDR1 MDHEN, CDR2 SYDVKM. The J segment lost 0 bases and the V segment lost 6 bases, leaving 11 bases of the junction unmatched. The CDR3 region has the DNA TGTGCCAGCAGGCTCATATGGACAGGAATTAGCAATCAGCCCCAGCATTTT. This codes for CASRLIWTGISNQPQHF.

This chain joins TRBV2 and TRBJ2-3, with D possibly matching TRBD2 (6 bases). Between the trimmed V and J ends, which lost 0 bases and 2 bases, there was a span of 18 bases. CDR3 length equals 18 residues. CDR1 is SNHLY, CDR2 FYNNEI, per germline. The CDR3 loop is CASSEALWASVLTDTQYF. The CDR3 bases are TGTGCCAGCAGTGAAGCGCTTTGGGCTAGCGTTCTCACAGATACGCAGTATTTT.

The genes are TRBV18 and TRBJ2-5, with D perhaps matching TRBD1 (5 bases). The end of the DNA aligns better with TRBJ2-7, so the J call may be wrong. The CDR3 is 16 residues long. Germline loops: CDR1 KGHSH, CDR2 LQKENI. CDR3 residues: CASSPTIRGSSYEQYF. The CDR3 DNA is TGTGCCAGCTCACCCACAATAAGGGGTAGCTCCTACGAGCAGTACTTC.

This clone was counted a single time. V and J are TRBV2 and TRBJ1-6; the D gene is possibly TRBD1 (6 bases). Trimming stripped 6 bases from V and 7 bases from J, with 13 bases between. This CDR3 comprises 14 residues. CDR1 is SNHLY, CDR2 FYNNEI, per germline. In nucleotides, the CDR3 is TGTGCCAGCAGCGTGGGGGGCTTGAATTCACCCCTCCACTTT. Translated, it gives CASSVGGLNSPLHF.

The chain couples TRBV27 to TRBJ2-1, with D tentatively TRBD2 (6 bases). Germline V gene data show CDR1 as MNHEY and CDR2 as SMNVEV (reference sequence). Trimming removed 5 bases at V and 3 bases at J, with 23 bases between. The CDR3 totals 18 residues. CDR3 protein: CASSADIRDWGLYNEQFF. As DNA, the CDR3 is TGTGCCAGCAGTGCCGATATCCGGGACTGGGGTCTCTACAATGAGCAGTTCTTC.

The chain has TRBV7-2 and TRBJ2-1; D may be TRBD1 (6 bases). Germline loops: CDR1 SGHTA, CDR2 FQGNSA. The germline V and J ends were trimmed by 1 base and 3 bases, with 10 bases remaining between them. The CDR3 loop spans 15 amino acids. The CDR3 DNA follows: TGTGCCAGCAGCTTAGGACAGGATTACTACAATGAGCAGTTCTTC. Residues: CASSLGQDYYNEQFF.

This chain uses TRBV5-6 with TRBJ2-1, with unresolved D. Germline CDR1 is SGHDT and CDR2 is YYEEEE. The CDR3 extends over 13 amino acids. V lost 3 bases, J lost 9 bases, and 13 bases lay in between. CDR3 loop: CASSSTLTPEQFF. DNA of the CDR3: TGTGCCAGCAGCTCGACACTGACGCCTGAGCAGTTCTTC.

The V gene is TRBV7-9, the J gene TRBJ2-7; the D call may be TRBD1 or TRBD2 (5 bases each). Germline CDR1 and CDR2: SEHNR and FQNEAQ (reference sequence). The germline V and J ends were trimmed by 2 bases and 0 bases, with 20 bases remaining between them. The CDR3 runs to 18 residues. The DNA of the CDR3 is TGTGCCAGCAGCTTATCCGCCACGGGACGCGGCATCTCCTACGAGCAGTACTTC. This gives the protein CASSLSATGRGISYEQYF.

This chain links TRBV6-1 with TRBJ2-3; 7 bases are shared with TRBD1. The junction had 10 bases not matched to a gene; V was cut back by 6 bases and J by 4 bases. Germline V gene lookup returns CDR1 MNHNS and CDR2 SASEGT. There are 15 residues in the CDR3. CDR3 in amino acids: CASSLDRPGPDTQYF. As DNA, the CDR3 is TGTGCCAGCAGCCTGGACAGGCCGGGGCCAGATACGCAGTATTTT.